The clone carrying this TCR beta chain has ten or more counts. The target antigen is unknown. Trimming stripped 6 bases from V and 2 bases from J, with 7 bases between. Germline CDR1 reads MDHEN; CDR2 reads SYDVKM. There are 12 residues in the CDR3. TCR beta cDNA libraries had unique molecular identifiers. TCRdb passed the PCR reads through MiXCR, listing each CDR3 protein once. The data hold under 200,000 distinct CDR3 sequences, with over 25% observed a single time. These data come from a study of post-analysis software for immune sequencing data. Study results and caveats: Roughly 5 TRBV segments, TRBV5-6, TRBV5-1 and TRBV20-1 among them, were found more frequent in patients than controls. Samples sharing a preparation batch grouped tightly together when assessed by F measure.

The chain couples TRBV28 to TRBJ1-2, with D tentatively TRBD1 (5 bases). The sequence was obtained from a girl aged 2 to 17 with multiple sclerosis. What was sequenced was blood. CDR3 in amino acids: CASSGGNYGYTF. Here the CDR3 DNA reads TGTGCCAGCAGCGGGGGAAACTATGGCTACACCTTC.